This T cell receptor beta chain stems from a study of blood T cell repertoires in COVID-19. Study-wide background: Samples of COVID-19 (acute and convalescent) were obtained from the United States, Italy and Spain.

Libraries were prepared by immunoSEQ multiplex PCR; TCRdb keeps only in-frame clonotypes and omits some of them. The sample gives some 88,000 clones, approximately 81% of which show up once; roughly 15% is in the top ten. This CDR3 comprises 18 residues. CDR1 is LGHDT and CDR2 is YNNKEL in the germline V gene (reference sequence). V lost 1 base, J lost 4 bases, and 13 bases stayed unmatched. The chain employs TRBV3-1 (or the pseudogene TRBV3-2) and TRBJ2-5; 9 nucleotides match TRBD2. Sequenced sample: peripheral blood. This sequence was found in a woman between 65 and 79 years old with acute or convalescent COVID-19. The CDR3: CASSQVGGGGARGETQYF. CDR3 nucleotide sequence: TGTGCCAGCAGCCAAGTCGGTGGCGGGGGGGCCAGAGGAGAGACCCAGTACTTC.